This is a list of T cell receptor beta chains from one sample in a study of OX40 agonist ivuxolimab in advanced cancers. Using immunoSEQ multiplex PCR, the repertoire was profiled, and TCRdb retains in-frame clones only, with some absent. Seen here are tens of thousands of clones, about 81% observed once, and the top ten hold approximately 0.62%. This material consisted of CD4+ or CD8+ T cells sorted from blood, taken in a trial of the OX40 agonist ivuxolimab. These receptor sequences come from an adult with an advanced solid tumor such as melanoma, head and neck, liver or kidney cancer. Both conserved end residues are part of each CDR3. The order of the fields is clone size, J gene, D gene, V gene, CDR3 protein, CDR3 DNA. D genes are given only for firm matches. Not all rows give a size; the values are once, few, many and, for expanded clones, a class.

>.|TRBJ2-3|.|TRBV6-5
CASRGTGTDTQYF
TGTGCCAGCCGGGGGACTGGCACAGATACGCAGTATTTT
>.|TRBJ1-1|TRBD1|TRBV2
CASRKGQGSGEAFF
TGTGCCAGCAGGAAGGGACAGGGGTCGGGGGAAGCTTTCTTT
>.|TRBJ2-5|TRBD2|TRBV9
CASSGAGTSGGPSYQETQYF
TGTGCCAGCTCAGGAGCCGGGACTAGCGGGGGGCCGTCGTACCAAGAGACCCAGTACTTC
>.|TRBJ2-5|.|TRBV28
CASSLRTFGSPETQYF
TGTGCCAGCAGTTTACGCACTTTTGGATCCCCGGAGACCCAGTACTTC
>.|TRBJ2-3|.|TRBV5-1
CASSLGGSRVGTDTQYF
TGCGCCAGCAGCTTGGGCGGTAGCCGAGTCGGCACAGATACGCAGTATTTT
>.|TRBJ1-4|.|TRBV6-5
CASSTLGNEKLFF
TGTGCCAGCAGCACCCTGGGCAACGAAAAACTGTTTTTT
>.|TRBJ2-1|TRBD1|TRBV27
CASSLQGWGEQFF
TGTGCCAGCAGCCTACAGGGGTGGGGTGAGCAGTTCTTC
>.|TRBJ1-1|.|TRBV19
CASSIREWNTEAFF
TGTGCCAGTAGTATCAGGGAGTGGAACACTGAAGCTTTCTTT
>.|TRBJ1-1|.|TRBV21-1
CASSKGRDDTEAFF
TGTGCCAGCAGCAAAGGCCGGGACGACACTGAAGCTTTCTTT
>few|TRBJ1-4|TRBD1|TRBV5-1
CASRRTGGVNEKLFF
TGCGCCAGCAGGAGGACAGGGGGCGTCAATGAAAAACTGTTTTTT
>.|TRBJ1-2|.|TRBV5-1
CASSSGGGGGYTF
TGCGCCAGCAGCTCCGGCGGAGGTGGTGGCTACACCTTC
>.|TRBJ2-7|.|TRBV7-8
CASSLRSYEQYF
TGTGCCAGCAGCTTACGCAGCTACGAGCAGTACTTC
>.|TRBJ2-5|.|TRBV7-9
CASSFRQETQYF
TGTGCCAGCAGCTTTCGCCAAGAGACCCAGTACTTC
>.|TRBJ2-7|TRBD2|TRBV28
CASRVAGESSYEQYF
TGTGCCAGCAGGGTAGCGGGGGAAAGCTCCTACGAGCAGTACTTC
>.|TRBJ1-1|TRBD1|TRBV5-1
CASSHGQENTEAFF
TGCGCCAGCAGCCATGGACAGGAAAACACTGAAGCTTTCTTT
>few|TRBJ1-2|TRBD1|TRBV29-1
CSAAQGTGYGYTF
TGCAGCGCCGCCCAGGGGACAGGGTATGGCTACACCTTC
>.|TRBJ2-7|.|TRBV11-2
CASSPTSVAYEQYF
TGTGCCAGCAGCCCAACGTCCGTAGCCTACGAGCAGTACTTC
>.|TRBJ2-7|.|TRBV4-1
CASSQTSGLSSSHEQYF
TGCGCCAGCAGCCAAACCTCCGGGCTAAGCTCATCCCACGAGCAGTACTTC
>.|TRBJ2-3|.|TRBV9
CASSPGLANRDTQYF
TGTGCCAGCAGCCCCGGCCTAGCGAACCGAGATACGCAGTATTTT
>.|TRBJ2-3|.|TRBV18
CASSPRAVPSTDTQYF
TGTGCCAGCTCGCCCAGAGCGGTACCTAGCACAGATACGCAGTATTTT
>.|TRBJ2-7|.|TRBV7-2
CASSLVGSLESYEQYF
TGTGCCAGCAGCTTAGTGGGCAGTTTAGAGTCCTACGAGCAGTACTTC
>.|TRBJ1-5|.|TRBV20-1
CSAGDNQPQHF
TGCAGTGCTGGGGACAATCAGCCCCAGCATTTT
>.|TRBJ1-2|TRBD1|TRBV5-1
CASGQGDGYGYTF
TGCGCCAGCGGCCAGGGGGATGGCTATGGCTACACCTTC
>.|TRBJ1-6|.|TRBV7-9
CASRSSRGQYNSPLHF
TGTGCCAGCAGAAGCAGCCGAGGACAGTATAATTCACCCCTCCACTTT
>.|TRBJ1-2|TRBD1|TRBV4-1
CASSLGQELANYGYTF
TGCGCCAGCAGCCTCGGACAGGAGTTAGCTAACTATGGCTACACCTTC
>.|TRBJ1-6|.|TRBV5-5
CASSLGRASFSYNSPLHF
TGTGCCAGCAGCTTGGGTAGAGCCAGCTTCTCCTATAATTCACCCCTCCACTTT
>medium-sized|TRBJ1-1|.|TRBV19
CASNGGAGAFF
TGTGCCAGTAATGGGGGCGCAGGAGCTTTCTTT
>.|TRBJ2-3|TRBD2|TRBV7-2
CASSPSGQLGDTQYF
TGTGCCAGCAGTCCTAGCGGTCAACTCGGGGATACGCAGTATTTT
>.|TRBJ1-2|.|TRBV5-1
CASSSTLGGANYGYTF
TGCGCCAGCAGCTCGACTTTGGGGGGCGCCAACTATGGCTACACCTTC
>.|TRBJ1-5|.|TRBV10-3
CAISESGNQPQHF
TGTGCCATCAGTGAGTCGGGCAATCAGCCCCAGCATTTT
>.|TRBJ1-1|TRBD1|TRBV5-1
CASSSTGEGTEAFF
TGCGCCAGCAGCTCCACAGGGGAGGGGACTGAAGCTTTCTTT
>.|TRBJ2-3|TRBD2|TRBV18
CASSPLAGGLTDTQYF
TGTGCCAGCTCACCACTAGCGGGGGGGCTCACAGATACGCAGTATTTT
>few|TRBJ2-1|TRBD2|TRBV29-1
CSTGGSSYNEQFF
TGCAGCACGGGGGGGAGCTCCTACAATGAGCAGTTCTTC
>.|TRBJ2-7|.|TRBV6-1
CASSRTESYEQYF
TGTGCCAGCAGTCGGACCGAGTCCTACGAGCAGTACTTC
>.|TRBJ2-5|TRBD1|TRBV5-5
CASSLGTAQVTQYF
TGTGCCAGCAGCCTAGGGACAGCGCAGGTGACCCAGTACTTC
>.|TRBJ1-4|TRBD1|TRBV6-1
CASSENRGPNEKLFF
TGTGCCAGCAGTGAAAACAGGGGGCCTAATGAAAAACTGTTTTTT
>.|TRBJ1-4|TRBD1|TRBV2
CASDGGQSNEKLFF
TGTGCCAGCGATGGGGGACAGTCTAATGAAAAACTGTTTTTT
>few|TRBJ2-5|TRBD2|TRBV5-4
CASSPSGGAQETQYF
TGTGCCAGCAGCCCTAGCGGGGGGGCGCAAGAGACCCAGTACTTC
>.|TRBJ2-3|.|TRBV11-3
CASSSGQRETDTQYF
TGTGCCAGCAGCTCAGGACAGAGGGAGACAGATACGCAGTATTTT
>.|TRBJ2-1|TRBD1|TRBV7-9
CASSPERGGHNEQFF
TGTGCCAGCAGCCCAGAGAGAGGGGGCCACAATGAGCAGTTCTTC
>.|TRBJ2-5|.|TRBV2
CASRKGPGGLEETQYF
TGTGCCAGCAGGAAGGGGCCTGGGGGTTTAGAAGAGACCCAGTACTTC